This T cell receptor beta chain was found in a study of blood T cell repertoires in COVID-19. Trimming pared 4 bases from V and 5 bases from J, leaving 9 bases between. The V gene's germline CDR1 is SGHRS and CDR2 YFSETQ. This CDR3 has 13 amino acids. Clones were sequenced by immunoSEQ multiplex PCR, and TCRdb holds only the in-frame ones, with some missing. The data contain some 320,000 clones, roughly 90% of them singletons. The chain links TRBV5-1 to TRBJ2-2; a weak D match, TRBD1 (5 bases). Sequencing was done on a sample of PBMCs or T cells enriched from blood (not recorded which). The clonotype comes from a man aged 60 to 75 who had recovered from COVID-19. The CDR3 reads CASSKGRTGELFF. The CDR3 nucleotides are TGCGCCAGCAGCAAGGGGCGAACCGGGGAGCTGTTTTTT.